The 28 T cell receptor beta chains below all came from one sample that was sequenced in a study of blood T cell repertoires in COVID-19 (dated by TCRdb to 2018 to 2020). The library came from the immunoSEQ multiplex PCR assay. TCRdb retrieved this table from immuneACCESS and kept in-frame rearrangements only. Not all clones are present; in checked studies, unresolved V genes account for under half, and no reason is known for the remainder. The sample yields about 200,000 clones; roughly 87% were counted once. The top ten constitute about 2.3% of the sample. Sequenced input: PBMCs or T cells enriched from blood (not recorded which). The source of these receptors is a woman between 25 and 40 years old who had recovered from COVID-19.

This rearrangement joins TRBV7-9 to TRBJ1-5; 7 bases align to TRBD1. Trimming removed 5 bases from V and 5 bases from J; junction bases left unmatched: 6. This CDR3 is 14 amino acids long. Germline values: CDR1 SEHNR, CDR2 FQNEAQ (reference sequence). The CDR3 protein is CASSPDRVDQPQHF. The CDR3 coding sequence is TGTGCCAGCAGCCCTGACAGGGTGGATCAGCCCCAGCATTTT.

This clone has just one count. The chain carries TRBV19 and TRBJ1-6; 8 bases map to TRBD1. Germline V lookup: CDR1 LNHDA, CDR2 SQIVND (reference sequence). CDR3 size: 16 residues. With V trimmed by 9 bases and J by 7 bases, 14 bases remained unmatched. The CDR3 sequence: CASLDQGAVTNSPLHF. The CDR3 DNA reads as TGTGCCAGCCTAGATCAGGGGGCGGTAACCAATTCACCCCTCCACTTT.

CDR3 nucleotide sequence: TGTGCCAGCAGCTTGAACAGTAACGAGCAGTACTTC. Its protein product is CASSLNSNEQYF. The chain couples TRBV5-4 to TRBJ2-7; D remains unclear. The CDR3 sequence is 12 residues long. Trimming cost V 1 base and J 5 bases, with 7 bases left between them. Germline V gives CDR1 SGHNT, CDR2 YYREEE (reference sequence).

The V gene is TRBV18, the J gene TRBJ1-2; TRBD1 agrees at 7 bases. The CDR3 is 15 amino acids. Germline V gene sequence: CDR1 KGHSH, CDR2 LQKENI. The J segment lost 7 bases and the V segment lost 3 bases, leaving 11 bases of the junction unmatched. This chain's CDR3 is CASSPEGALGSGYTF. Written as DNA, the CDR3 is TGTGCCAGCTCACCTGAGGGGGCCCTAGGGTCTGGCTACACCTTC.

This clone was seen once. The chain employs TRBV7-3 and TRBJ2-3; no clear D gene. V was clipped by 6 bases and J by 6 bases, with 10 bases between them. CDR1 is SGHTA and CDR2 is FQGTGA in the germline V gene. The CDR3 runs 12 residues. CDR3: CASSPKWDTQYF. As DNA, the CDR3 is TGTGCCAGCAGTCCTAAGTGGGATACGCAGTATTTT.

The V and J genes are TRBV29-1 and TRBJ1-2; D is perhaps TRBD1 (6 bases). V was pared by 7 bases and J by 8 bases, with 17 bases between. This CDR3 spans 12 amino acids. CDR1 is SQVTM and CDR2 is ANQGSEA in the germline V gene. The CDR3: CSASPGTWGYTF. CDR3 nucleotides: TGCAGCGCCAGTCCCGGGACATGGGGCTACACCTTC.

V and J are TRBV4-2 and TRBJ2-1; the match to TRBD2 covers 13 bases. J lost 7 bases, V lost 1 base, and 10 bases had no gene match. The germline gives CDR1 LGHNA, CDR2 YNFKEQ. The CDR3 runs 18 residues. In DNA form, the CDR3 reads TGTGCCAGCAGCCAAGGACCGAAGACTAGCGGGAGGTTGAATGAGCAGTTCTTC. It yields the protein CASSQGPKTSGRLNEQFF.

The chain combines TRBV5-4 with TRBJ2-2, with D unclear. This CDR3 is built from 15 residues. Germline V gene data show CDR1 as SGHNT and CDR2 as YYREEE (reference sequence). V was pared by 4 bases and J by 3 bases, with 13 bases between. The CDR3 protein is CASSRGAVDTGELFF. The CDR3 DNA follows: TGTGCCAGCAGCCGTGGTGCGGTGGACACCGGGGAGCTGTTTTTT.

In DNA, the CDR3 is TGTGCCATCGGACAGGGGAACACTGAAGCTTTCTTT. Its translation is CAIGQGNTEAFF. The rearrangement joins TRBV12-3 or TRBV12-4 to TRBJ1-1, with TRBD1 identical over 8 bases. Unmatched junction bases numbered 2, after V lost 10 bases and J lost 1 base. The CDR3 runs 12 residues.

CDR3 in DNA: TGTGCCACCAGCACTGGGACAGGGATGAACACCGGGGAGCTGTTTTTT. This codes for CATSTGTGMNTGELFF. The rearrangement links TRBV15 to TRBJ2-2; 9 bases are a match to TRBD1. This CDR3 has 16 amino acids. CDR1 LNHNV and CDR2 YYDKDF come from the germline V gene (reference sequence). With 4 bases clipped from V and 1 base from J, the junction kept 4 bases outside the gene matches.

V and J are TRBV19 and TRBJ1-1, with D tentatively TRBD1 (5 bases). The germline CDR1 and CDR2 sequences are LNHDA and SQIVND (reference sequence). V was pared by 9 bases and J by 6 bases, with 14 bases between. CDR3 size: 12 residues. CDR3 residues: CASDQGRPEAFF. The CDR3 nucleotides read TGTGCCAGCGACCAGGGTCGTCCTGAAGCTTTCTTT.

On this clone: The same CDR3 can be traced to other DNA sequences in this sample. The chain has TRBV5-4 and TRBJ1-3, with D hard to call. The CDR3 extends over 14 amino acids. Trimming took 4 bases from V and 0 from J, leaving 8 bases between them. Germline V gene data show CDR1 as SGHNT and CDR2 as YYREEE (reference sequence). For the CDR3, the DNA is TGTGCCAGCAGCCCTCGGGGCTCTGGAAACACCATATATTTT. It specifies CASSPRGSGNTIYF.

V gene TRBV4-3 combines with J gene TRBJ2-5; tentatively, D is TRBD2 (6 bases). V gave up 0 bases and J gave up 9 bases, with 17 bases separating them. Germline CDR1 LGHNA, CDR2 YSLEER. CDR3 size: 15 residues. The CDR3 DNA sequence: TGCGCCAGCAGCCAAGATATCACTAGCACGGTATCCCAGTACTTC. This codes for CASSQDITSTVSQYF.

The chain recombines TRBV6-5 with TRBJ2-4, with 8 bases that match TRBD2. Germline CDR1 and CDR2: MNHEY and SVGAGI. Trimming at V came to 6 bases and at J to 5 bases, leaving 3 bases not matched to a gene. CDR3 size: 13 residues. Here the CDR3 DNA reads TGTGCCAGCAGGGGACTAGTTGAAAACATTCAGTACTTC. Encoded protein: CASRGLVENIQYF.

The genes are TRBV4-2 and TRBJ2-1; weak D call: TRBD1 (5 bases). V gave up 2 bases and J gave up 0 bases, with 14 bases separating them. The CDR3 length is 17 residues. Per the germline V gene, CDR1 is LGHNA and CDR2 is YNFKEQ. The CDR3 protein is CASSQPQGSSSYNEQFF. The DNA for the CDR3 is TGTGCCAGCAGCCAACCCCAGGGATCAAGCTCCTACAATGAGCAGTTCTTC.

This chain links TRBV21-1 with TRBJ2-7; the table's D call, TRBD2, was not checked against the DNA. TRBV21-1 is assigned pseudogene status. This CDR3 region has 16 residues. The CDR3 is CASTLQDWPSSYEQYF. The DNA for the CDR3 is TGTGCCAGCACTCTTCAGGACTGGCCATCGTCCTACGAGCAGTACTTC.

The chain carries TRBV19 and TRBJ2-5; the match to TRBD2 covers 11 bases. Germline V gene sequence: CDR1 LNHDA, CDR2 SQIVND (reference sequence). The V and J ends lost 4 bases and 7 bases, in that order; junction bases with no gene match: 11. This CDR3 contains 16 residues. The CDR3, as DNA: TGTGCCAGTAGTAGCTCCACTAGCGGGAGCCGAGGGACCCAGTACTTC. Its translation is CASSSSTSGSRGTQYF.

This clone appeared a few times. The rearrangement joins TRBV5-8 to TRBJ1-1; 8 nucleotides line up with TRBD1. The CDR3 totals 14 residues. Germline loops: CDR1 SGHTS, CDR2 YDEGEE. The junction had 7 bases not matched to a gene; V was cut back by 4 bases and J by 5 bases. The CDR3 region has the DNA TGTGCCAGCAGCGGGCGACAGGGGAGGACTGAAGCTTTCTTT. Amino acids: CASSGRQGRTEAFF. The whole variable domain, filled in from reference TRBV5-8 and TRBJ1-1, reads EAGVTQSPTHLIKTRGQQATLRCSPISGHTSVYWYQQALGLGLQFLLWYDEGEERNRGNFPPRFSGRQFPNYSSELNVNALELEDSALYLCASSGRQGRTEAFFGQGTRLTVV.

V and J are TRBV7-2 and TRBJ1-2; a possible D gene is TRBD1 (5 bases). There are 15 residues in the CDR3. V was clipped by 0 bases and J by 4 bases, with 12 bases between them. Germline V gene lookup returns CDR1 SGHTA and CDR2 FQGNSA. The CDR3: CASSLAGGAIYGYTF. Here the CDR3 DNA reads TGTGCCAGCAGCTTAGCGGGCGGGGCAATCTATGGCTACACCTTC.

Here the CDR3 reads CASSKGGQRNTEAFF. CDR3 nucleotides: TGTGCCAGCAGCAAGGGGGGACAGAGGAACACTGAAGCTTTCTTT. The chain is built from TRBV2 and TRBJ1-1, with 7 positions matching TRBD1. There are 15 residues in the CDR3. Germline V gives CDR1 SNHLY, CDR2 FYNNEI. V was clipped by 6 bases and J by 1 base; unmatched bases: 8.

This rearrangement joins TRBV6-5 to TRBJ1-1, with D possibly matching TRBD1 (5 bases). CDR3 length: 14 residues. Germline V CDR1 and CDR2: MNHEY, SVGAGI. V was shortened by 3 bases and J by 1 base, with 9 bases between the two germline ends. The DNA for the CDR3 is TGTGCCAGCAGTTATCAGGGCACGAACACTGAAGCTTTCTTT. Translation gives CASSYQGTNTEAFF.

This clone was seen a handful of times. The V gene is TRBV7-9, the J gene TRBJ2-1; 10 nucleotides line up with TRBD2. The CDR3 length is 14 residues. V dropped 9 bases and J dropped 2; count of bases not matched to a gene: 4. Germline CDR1 is SEHNR and CDR2 is FQNEAQ (reference sequence). DNA for the CDR3: TGTGCCAGTCAAAGCGGGGGGGCCTACAATGAGCAGTTCTTC. Translated, it gives CASQSGGAYNEQFF.

The chain recombines TRBV6-5 with TRBJ2-2; possibly TRBD1 for D (5 bases). The CDR3 contains 14 residues. V was pared by 5 bases and J by 4 bases, with 11 bases between. Germline V CDR1 and CDR2: MNHEY, SVGAGI. In nucleotides, the CDR3 is TGTGCCAGCAGTAGGGGCCCGGGCACCGGGGAGCTGTTTTTT. Protein sequence: CASSRGPGTGELFF.

This chain connects TRBV2 to TRBJ1-5, with a weak D call TRBD1 (6 bases). CDR1 is SNHLY, CDR2 FYNNEI, per germline. The CDR3 length is 15 residues. Trimming shortened V by 2 bases and J by 7 bases, and 15 bases separated the two germline ends. The CDR3 reads CASSEFPGTHQPQHF. The CDR3 nucleotides are TGTGCCAGCAGTGAATTCCCCGGGACACACCAGCCCCAGCATTTT.

This chain uses TRBV24-1 with TRBJ1-2, with 9 bases aligning to TRBD1. The V and J ends lost 7 bases and 7 bases, in that order; junction bases with no gene match: 6. This CDR3 has 13 residues. Germline V gene data show CDR1 as KGHDR and CDR2 as SFDVKD. The CDR3 protein is CATSRRTGAGYTF. The CDR3 DNA reads TGTGCCACCAGCCGCCGGACAGGGGCTGGCTACACCTTC.

The chain joins TRBV6-5 to TRBJ2-3; 8 bases agree with TRBD2. CDR1 is MNHEY and CDR2 is SVGAGI in the germline V gene. The CDR3 loop spans 14 amino acids. V lost 4 bases and J lost 4; bases outside the gene matches: 4. CDR3 DNA sequence: TGTGCCAGCAGTTCATTGACTAGCGCAGATACGCAGTATTTT. Amino acid sequence: CASSSLTSADTQYF.

The chain employs TRBV7-2 and TRBJ2-1, with 11 bases fitting TRBD1. In germline, CDR1 is SGHTA, CDR2 FQGNSA. This CDR3 spans 15 amino acids. V dropped 5 bases and J dropped 7; count of bases not matched to a gene: 7. CDR3 nucleotides: TGTGCCAGCAGCCACGGGACAGGGGGTAGGAATGAGCAGTTCTTC. Its translation: CASSHGTGGRNEQFF.

The CDR3, as DNA: TGTGCCAGCAGCGGGGACAGGGCCACAGATACGCAGTATTTT. This translates into CASSGDRATDTQYF. The rearrangement joins TRBV3-1 (or the pseudogene TRBV3-2) to TRBJ2-3, with 9 bases aligning to TRBD1. CDR1 is LGHDT and CDR2 is YNNKEL in the germline V gene (reference sequence). CDR3 size: 14 residues. J lost 2 bases, V lost 5 bases, and 2 bases had no gene match.